The clone carrying this TCR beta chain was observed a handful of times. Within the sample, other DNA sequences also encode this same CDR3. This specimen belongs to a study of T cell changes during pregnancy in multiple sclerosis. Repertoires were generated with immunoSEQ multiplex PCR, while TCRdb's copy carries only in-frame clones and drops some. The data show over 35,000 clones, around 89% seen once. V was clipped by 0 bases and J by 1 base, with 12 bases between them. CDR3 size: 16 residues. Germline lookup yields CDR1 SGHTA and CDR2 FQGNSA. The source of this sequence is a female donor with multiple sclerosis, enrolled in a pregnancy study. The V gene is TRBV7-2, the J gene TRBJ1-2; possibly TRBD1 for D (5 bases). The sequences come from CD4+ T cells from peripheral blood mononuclear cells, collected in the first trimester of pregnancy. CDR3 region: CASSLALRGNNYGYTF. DNA for the CDR3: TGTGCCAGCAGCTTAGCGCTCCGGGGGAATAACTATGGCTACACCTTC.